The 14 T cell receptor beta chains below were found in one sample sequenced in a study of blood T cell repertoires in COVID-19. Measured with immunoSEQ multiplex PCR; TCRdb has only the in-frame clones, and not every one. The sample consists of approximately 74,000 clones, 84% of them appearing once. Sequenced material: peripheral blood. The source of these receptors is a man in his 70s with acute or convalescent COVID-19.

This chain links TRBV19 with TRBJ2-1, with 8 nucleotides matching TRBD1. This CDR3 region has 15 residues. V shed 5 bases, J shed 3 bases, and the junction held 6 bases outside the gene matches. Germline V lookup: CDR1 LNHDA, CDR2 SQIVND (reference sequence). CDR3 sequence (DNA): TGTGCCAGTAGTGCCCGGGACAGGAGCTACAATGAGCAGTTCTTC. It specifies CASSARDRSYNEQFF.

This sequence joins TRBV6-5 and TRBJ1-4, with D perhaps TRBD1 (5 bases). The germline V gene encodes CDR1 MNHEY and CDR2 SVGAGI. The CDR3 totals 15 residues. V lost 6 bases, J lost 2 bases, and 13 bases lay in between. CDR3 residues: CASSSGEGTNEKLFF. The CDR3, as DNA: TGTGCCAGCAGCTCCGGGGAGGGGACTAATGAAAAACTGTTTTTT.

The table lists this clone with a count of one. This chain connects TRBV5-1 to TRBJ2-1; D is ambiguous. Germline V gene sequence: CDR1 SGHRS, CDR2 YFSETQ. Deletions cut 1 base from V and 8 bases from J, with 7 bases between. The CDR3 covers 12 residues. The CDR3 sequence: CASSLTVYEQFF. In nucleotides, the CDR3 is TGCGCCAGCAGCTTGACTGTCTATGAGCAGTTCTTC.

The J gene is TRBJ1-6, the V gene TRBV12-3 or TRBV12-4; D is undetermined. V gave up 1 base and J gave up 10 bases, with 8 bases separating them. The CDR3 spans 13 residues. In DNA form, the CDR3 reads TGTGCCAGCAGTTTAGATTCAGTCTCACCCCTCCACTTT. Amino acid sequence: CASSLDSVSPLHF.

The chain joins TRBV7-8 to TRBJ2-1, with D perhaps TRBD2 (6 bases). Germline lookup yields CDR1 SGHVS and CDR2 FQNEAQ. Trimming left V 2 bases short and J 6 bases short, with 20 bases between. The CDR3 covers 17 residues. CDR3 in amino acids: CASSLTAGGGRGNEQFF. In DNA form, the CDR3 reads TGTGCCAGCAGCTTAACTGCTGGCGGCGGGCGGGGCAATGAGCAGTTCTTC. Using reference TRBV7-8 and TRBJ2-1 for the parts outside the CDR3, the full variable domain is GAGVSQSPRYKVAKRGQDVALRCDPISGHVSLFWYQQALGQGPEFLTYFQNEAQLDKSGLPSDRFFAERPEGSVSTLKIQRTQQEDSAVYLCASSLTAGGGRGNEQFFGPGTRLTVL.

The chain is built from TRBV6-5 and TRBJ1-3, with D unresolved. Trimming cost V 7 bases and J 2 bases, with 15 bases left between them. The CDR3 consists of 15 residues. Germline CDR1 MNHEY, CDR2 SVGAGI. This CDR3 is CASTPVPSAGNTIYF. DNA for the CDR3: TGTGCCAGCACCCCCGTCCCCTCGGCTGGAAACACCATATATTTT.

The J gene is TRBJ2-3, the V gene TRBV7-2; 9 nucleotides align to TRBD2. There are 16 residues in the CDR3. Trimming cost V 0 bases and J 3 bases; bases outside gene matches: 4. Germline values: CDR1 SGHTA, CDR2 FQGNSA. CDR3: CASSLARSGGTDTQYF. The CDR3 DNA follows: TGTGCCAGCAGCTTAGCGCGTAGCGGGGGAACAGATACGCAGTATTTT.

The rearrangement links TRBV27 to TRBJ2-5; 15 bases line up with TRBD2. The CDR3 spans 15 residues. V was clipped by 5 bases and J by 5 bases; unmatched bases: 3. Germline CDR1 MNHEY, CDR2 SMNVEV (reference sequence). CDR3 region: CASSPGTSGGETQYF. In nucleotides, the CDR3 is TGTGCCAGCAGTCCGGGGACTAGCGGGGGGGAGACCCAGTACTTC.

The chain links TRBV7-9 to TRBJ2-7; D gene unclear. The length of the CDR3 is 13 residues. Germline loops: CDR1 SEHNR, CDR2 FQNEAQ (reference sequence). V was trimmed by 3 bases and J by 4 bases, leaving 10 bases between them. The CDR3 coding sequence is TGTGCCAGCAGCTTCGCACAAGATTACGAGCAGTACTTC. It translates to CASSFAQDYEQYF.

This clone was detected once. This rearrangement joins TRBV24-1 to TRBJ2-3; TRBD2 is a possible D gene (6 bases). The length of the CDR3 is 16 residues. The V end was cut by 2 bases, the J end by 0 bases, with 11 bases between. From germline, CDR1 is KGHDR and CDR2 SFDVKD. This CDR3 reads CATSDSRRGSTDTQYF. The DNA for the CDR3 is TGTGCCACCAGTGATTCGAGGCGGGGAAGCACAGATACGCAGTATTTT.

The gene calls are TRBV2 and TRBJ1-5; D is unresolved. Germline lookup yields CDR1 SNHLY and CDR2 FYNNEI. The CDR3 loop spans 12 amino acids. Deletions cut 2 bases from V and 11 bases from J, with 10 bases between. CDR3 coding DNA: TGTGCCAGCAGTGAATCGGGGTATTCCCAGCATTTT. Protein sequence: CASSESGYSQHF. The full variable domain, completed using reference TRBV2 and TRBJ1-5, is EPEVTQTPSHQVTQMGQEVILRCVPISNHLYFYWYRQILGQKVEFLVSFYNNEISEKSEIFDDQFSVERPDGSNFTLKIRSTKLEDSAMYFCASSESGYSQHFGDGTRLSIL.

In DNA form, the CDR3 reads TGTGCCAGCAGCTTTCAGGGGCCGGATGGCTACACCTTC. It specifies CASSFQGPDGYTF. The chain recombines TRBV5-6 with TRBJ1-2, with D possibly matching TRBD1 (6 bases). This CDR3 is 13 amino acids long. Between the trimmed V and J ends, which lost 2 bases and 6 bases, there was a span of 11 bases. Per germline, CDR1 SGHDT and CDR2 YYEEEE.

The genes are TRBV19 and TRBJ2-4; maybe TRBD1 (6 bases). The CDR3 is made up of 15 amino acids. V lost 3 bases, J lost 0 bases, and 9 bases lay in between. Germline V gene data show CDR1 as LNHDA and CDR2 as SQIVND (reference sequence). This CDR3 is CASSIQGLAKNIQYF. Written as DNA, the CDR3 is TGTGCCAGTAGTATCCAGGGGCTAGCCAAAAACATTCAGTACTTC.

This chain links TRBV28 with TRBJ1-2; 9 nucleotides agree with TRBD1. V was pared by 3 bases and J by 4 bases, with 6 bases of the junction left unmatched. The germline V gene has CDR1 MDHEN and CDR2 SYDVKM. This CDR3 spans 15 amino acids. The CDR3 reads CASSFTGTGLYGYTF. For the CDR3, the DNA is TGTGCCAGCAGTTTCACCGGGACAGGGCTCTATGGCTACACCTTC.